A selection of T cell receptor beta chains follows, all from one sample in a study of OX40 agonist ivuxolimab in advanced cancers. Clones were read by immunoSEQ multiplex PCR, and TCRdb kept only the in-frame ones, dropping some. This sample has roughly 70,000 clones, with 82% found just once. Sequenced material: CD4+ or CD8+ T cells sorted from blood, taken in a trial of the OX40 agonist ivuxolimab. Receptors were obtained from an adult with an advanced solid tumor such as melanoma, head and neck, liver or kidney cancer. Each CDR3 is given with its conserved first and last residue. The D gene is left open where the match is weak. The listing skips clone size in some rows; elsewhere it reads once, few, many or a size class.

>TRBJ2-1|.|TRBV5-6|TRBD1
TGTGCCAGCAGCTCCCGGGACAGGGACTACAATGAGCAGTTCTTC
CASSSRDRDYNEQFF
>TRBJ1-2|.|TRBV6-5|.
TGTGCCAGCAGGATAGACCTGGACGGCTACACCTTC
CASRIDLDGYTF
>TRBJ1-1|.|TRBV28|TRBD1
TGTGCCACCCTACAGACAGGGCGAGTAGCTTTCTTT
CATLQTGRVAFF
>TRBJ1-1|few|TRBV7-9|.
TGTGCCAGCAGCTATAACAGAAACACTGAAGCTTTCTTT
CASSYNRNTEAFF
>TRBJ1-6|.|TRBV5-1|.
TGCGCCAGCAGCTACGCAGGCGGGGATTCACCCCTCCACTTT
CASSYAGGDSPLHF
>TRBJ2-5|.|TRBV6-5|.
TGTGCCAGTAGGTACGAGGAGACCCAGTACTTC
CASRYEETQYF
>TRBJ1-2|.|TRBV2|.
TGTGCCAGCGGGGCAGCTATCTCTTATGGCTACACCTTC
CASGAAISYGYTF
>TRBJ1-6|once|TRBV5-4|.
TGTGCCAGCAGCTTGGGGTTAGGAAGGCAATCACCCCTCCACTTT
CASSLGLGRQSPLHF
>TRBJ2-3|few|TRBV18|.
TGTGCCAGCTCACCAGCACCTAGCACAGATACGCAGTATTTT
CASSPAPSTDTQYF
>TRBJ2-4|.|TRBV7-3|.
TGTGCCAGCAGCTTAAACAAGGACATTCAGTACTTC
CASSLNKDIQYF
>TRBJ1-3|.|TRBV6-1|.
TGTGCCAGCAGTGTAGGAGGAAACACCATATATTTT
CASSVGGNTIYF
>TRBJ2-1|.|TRBV29-1|.
TGCAGCGTTGATGTGCAGGGATACAATGAGCAGTTCTTC
CSVDVQGYNEQFF
>TRBJ2-5|.|TRBV7-3|.
TGTGCCAGCAGCTGGGGTTCGGGGGAGACCCAGTACTTC
CASSWGSGETQYF
>TRBJ2-1|.|TRBV11-2|TRBD1
TGTGCCAGCAGCTTGCCGACAGGGGGCGGGCAGTTCTTC
CASSLPTGGGQFF
>TRBJ2-5|.|TRBV29-1|.
TGCAGCGTCGCCGCCCAAGGGACAGCGGGGGAGACCCAGTACTTC
CSVAAQGTAGETQYF
>TRBJ2-4|.|TRBV5-1|.
TGCGCCAGCAGCTTGTCTCCAGCCAAAAACATTCAGTACTTC
CASSLSPAKNIQYF
>TRBJ1-1|.|TRBV6-5|.
TGTGCCAGCAGTTGGCGGAGGAACACTGAAGCTTTCTTT
CASSWRRNTEAFF
>TRBJ2-3|once|TRBV30|.
TGTGCCTGGAGCCCCGTGAGTGGAGATACGCAGTATTTT
CAWSPVSGDTQYF
>TRBJ1-5|.|TRBV28|.
TGTGCCAGCAGTTTATCCCGAGTTAATCAGCCCCAGCATTTT
CASSLSRVNQPQHF
>TRBJ1-1|.|TRBV29-1|TRBD1
TGCAGCGCTCGGAACAGGGGGGGCCACACTGAAGCTTTCTTT
CSARNRGGHTEAFF
>TRBJ2-3|.|TRBV5-1|TRBD2
TGCGCCAGCAGCTTGGGACTAGCGGGAGGGTCCTCAGATACGCAGTATTTT
CASSLGLAGGSSDTQYF
>TRBJ2-2|.|TRBV7-9|TRBD2
TGTGCCAGCAGCCCCTGGGGGGGCACCGGGGAGCTGTTTTTT
CASSPWGGTGELFF
>TRBJ1-2|few|TRBV7-9|.
TGTGCCAGCAGCCCCCGAAGCAACGCCCTAGCTAACTATGGCTACACCTTC
CASSPRSNALANYGYTF
>TRBJ1-2|once|TRBV27|.
TGTGCCAGCAGCACCAGTAACTATGGCTACACCTTC
CASSTSNYGYTF
>TRBJ2-7|once|TRBV7-2|.
TGTGCCAGCAGCTTGGGTCCGGGACACCAATACGAGCAGTACTTC
CASSLGPGHQYEQYF
>TRBJ1-1|few|TRBV7-6|.
TGTGCCAGCAGCTTAGATTTGACAGATCCGGCTTTCTTT
CASSLDLTDPAFF
>TRBJ1-3|once|TRBV19|.
TGTGCCAGCCGGATGGTCCCAACCTCTGGAAACACCATATATTTT
CASRMVPTSGNTIYF
>TRBJ2-5|.|TRBV7-7|TRBD2
TGTGCCAGCAGCCGAGCGGGGGGGCCGGAGACCCAGTACTTC
CASSRAGGPETQYF
>TRBJ2-1|.|TRBV7-9|TRBD1
TGTGCCAGCAGTTCACCGGGACAGGGGTTGAATTGGCAGTTCTTC
CASSSPGQGLNWQFF
>TRBJ1-5|.|TRBV6-1|.
TGTGCCAGCACCCGGTCGAATAGCAATCAGCCCCAGCATTTT
CASTRSNSNQPQHF
>TRBJ1-3|.|TRBV19|.
TGTGCCAGTAGGGCGATCAGTAGCTCTGGAAACACCATATATTTT
CASRAISSSGNTIYF
>TRBJ1-1|.|TRBV18|TRBD1
TGTGCCAGCTCAGCTGAGGGGGCTCGAGCTTTCTTT
CASSAEGARAFF
>TRBJ1-2|.|TRBV28|.
TGTGCCAGCAGCCCTGGGGCAGTCCCTAACTATGGCTACACCTTC
CASSPGAVPNYGYTF
>TRBJ1-1|.|TRBV4-1|.
TGCGCCAGCAGCCGGTTGACAGCAATTAACACTGAAGCTTTCTTT
CASSRLTAINTEAFF
>TRBJ2-1|.|TRBV11-3|.
TGTGCCAGCAGCCAACTCTGGGCAAGGCTGGGTGGGAATGAGCAGTTCTTC
CASSQLWARLGGNEQFF
>TRBJ2-3|once|TRBV7-3|TRBD2
TGTGCCAGCAGCTTAGAATCTACGGGGAGGGTGGCGCAGTATTTT
CASSLESTGRVAQYF
>TRBJ2-2|.|TRBV5-6|.
TGTGCCAGCAGCGCGGGCGGAGGATCTTACACCGGGGAGCTGTTTTTT
CASSAGGGSYTGELFF
>TRBJ2-3|.|TRBV5-8|TRBD1
TGTGCCAGCAGCCCCCGGGACAGGGGGCTGAATACGCAGTATTTT
CASSPRDRGLNTQYF
>TRBJ2-7|once|TRBV7-2|TRBD2
TGTGCCAGCAGCTTAGACGGGAGGAGTAATGACGAGCAGTACTTC
CASSLDGRSNDEQYF